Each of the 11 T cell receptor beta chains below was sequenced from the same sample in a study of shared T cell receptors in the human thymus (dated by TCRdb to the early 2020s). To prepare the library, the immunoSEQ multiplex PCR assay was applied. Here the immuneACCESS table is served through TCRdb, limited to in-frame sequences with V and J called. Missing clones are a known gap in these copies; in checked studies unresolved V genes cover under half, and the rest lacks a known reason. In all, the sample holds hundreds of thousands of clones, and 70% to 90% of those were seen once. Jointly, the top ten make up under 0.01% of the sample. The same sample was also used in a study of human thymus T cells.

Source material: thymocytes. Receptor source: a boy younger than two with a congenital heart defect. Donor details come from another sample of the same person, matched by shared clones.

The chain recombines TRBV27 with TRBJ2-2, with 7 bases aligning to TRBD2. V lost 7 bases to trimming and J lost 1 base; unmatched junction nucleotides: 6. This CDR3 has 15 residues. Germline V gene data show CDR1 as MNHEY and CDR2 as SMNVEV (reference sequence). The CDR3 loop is CASTGRGGNTGELFF. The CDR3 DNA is TGTGCCAGCACGGGTCGCGGGGGGAACACCGGGGAGCTGTTTTTT.

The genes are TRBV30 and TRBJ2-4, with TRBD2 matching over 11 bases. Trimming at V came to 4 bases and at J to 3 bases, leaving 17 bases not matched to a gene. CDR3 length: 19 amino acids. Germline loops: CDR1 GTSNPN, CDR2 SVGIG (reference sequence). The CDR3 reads CAWTLPGASGGTNKNIQYF. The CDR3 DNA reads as TGTGCCTGGACTCTCCCAGGGGCTAGCGGGGGGACAAACAAAAACATTCAGTACTTC.

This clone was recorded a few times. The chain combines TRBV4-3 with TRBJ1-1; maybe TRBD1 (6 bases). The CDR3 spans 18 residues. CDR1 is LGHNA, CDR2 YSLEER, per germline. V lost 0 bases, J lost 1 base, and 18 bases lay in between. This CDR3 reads CASSQDKTGQGWNTEAFF. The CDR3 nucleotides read TGCGCCAGCAGCCAAGATAAAACAGGGCAGGGTTGGAACACTGAAGCTTTCTTT.

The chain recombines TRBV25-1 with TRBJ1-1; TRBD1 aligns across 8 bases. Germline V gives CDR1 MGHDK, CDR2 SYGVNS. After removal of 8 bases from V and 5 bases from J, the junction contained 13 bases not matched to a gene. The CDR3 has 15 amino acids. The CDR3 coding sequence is TGTGCCAGCGCCAGGACAGGGAAGGAAGGAACTGAAGCTTTCTTT. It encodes CASARTGKEGTEAFF. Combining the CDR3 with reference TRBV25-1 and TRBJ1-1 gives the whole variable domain EADIYQTPRYLVIGTGKKITLECSQTMGHDKMYWYQQDPGMELHLIHYSYGVNSTEKGDLSSESTVSRIRTEHFPLTLESARPSHTSQYLCASARTGKEGTEAFFGQGTRLTVV.

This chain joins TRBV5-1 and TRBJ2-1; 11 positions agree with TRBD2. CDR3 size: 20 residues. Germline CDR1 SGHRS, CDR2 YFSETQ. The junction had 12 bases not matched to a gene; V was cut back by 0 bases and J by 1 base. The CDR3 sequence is CASSLVWVAGGPTSYNEQFF. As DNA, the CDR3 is TGCGCCAGCAGCTTGGTATGGGTAGCGGGGGGGCCGACGTCCTACAATGAGCAGTTCTTC.

CDR3 loop: CASSYVAGSDTQYF. In DNA form, the CDR3 reads TGTGCCAGCAGTTACGTAGCGGGATCAGATACGCAGTATTTT. The chain uses TRBV6-5 and TRBJ2-3, with TRBD2 matching over 8 bases. Germline V lookup: CDR1 MNHEY, CDR2 SVGAGI. The V and J ends lost 2 bases and 4 bases, in that order; junction bases with no gene match: 2. The CDR3 covers 14 residues.

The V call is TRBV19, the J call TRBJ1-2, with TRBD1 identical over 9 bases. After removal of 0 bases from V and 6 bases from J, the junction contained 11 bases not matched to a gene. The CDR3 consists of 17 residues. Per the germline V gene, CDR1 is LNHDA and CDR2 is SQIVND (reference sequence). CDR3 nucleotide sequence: TGTGCCAGTAGTATAGATCAAGACAGGGGGGAAAAGGATGGCTACACCTTC. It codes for CASSIDQDRGEKDGYTF.

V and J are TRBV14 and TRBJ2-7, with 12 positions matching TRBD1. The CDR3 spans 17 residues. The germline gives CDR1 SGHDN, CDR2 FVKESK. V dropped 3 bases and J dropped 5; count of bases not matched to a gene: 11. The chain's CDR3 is CASSHKEPGQGAHEQYF. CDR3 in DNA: TGTGCCAGCAGCCACAAAGAGCCGGGACAGGGGGCCCACGAGCAGTACTTC.

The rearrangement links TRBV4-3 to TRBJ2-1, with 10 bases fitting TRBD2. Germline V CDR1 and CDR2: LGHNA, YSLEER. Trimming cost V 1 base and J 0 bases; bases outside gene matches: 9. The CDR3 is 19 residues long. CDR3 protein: CASSQGVASGSDSYNEQFF. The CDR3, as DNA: TGCGCCAGCAGCCAAGGGGTCGCTAGCGGGAGTGACTCCTACAATGAGCAGTTCTTC.

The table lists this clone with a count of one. Here the CDR3 DNA reads TGTGCCAGCAGTTATGGGGACAGGGGACAAGACACTGAAGCTTTCTTT. Encoded protein: CASSYGDRGQDTEAFF. The chain uses TRBV6-5 and TRBJ1-1; 10 nucleotides agree with TRBD1. Germline V gives CDR1 MNHEY, CDR2 SVGAGI. This CDR3 has 16 amino acids. With 3 bases clipped from V and 3 bases from J, the junction kept 7 bases outside the gene matches.

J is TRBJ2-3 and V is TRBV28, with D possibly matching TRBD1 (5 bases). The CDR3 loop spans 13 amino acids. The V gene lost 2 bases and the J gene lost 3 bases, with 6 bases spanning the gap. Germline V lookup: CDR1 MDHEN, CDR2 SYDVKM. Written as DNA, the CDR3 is TGTGCCAGCAGTTTAGGGGCGACAGATACGCAGTATTTT. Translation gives CASSLGATDTQYF.